These 24 T cell receptor beta chains came from one sample sequenced in a study of blood T cell repertoires in COVID-19. The protocol was immunoSEQ multiplex PCR, while the TCRdb copy is restricted to in-frame clones and leaves out a portion. The data show about 90,000 clones, with approximately 90% seen just once and around 2.5% held by the top ten. Sequencing input: peripheral blood. The receptor source for this set is a human donor with active COVID-19. The donor label of this sample is uncertain.

V gene TRBV2 combines with J gene TRBJ2-7; 9 positions agree with TRBD1. In germline, CDR1 is SNHLY, CDR2 FYNNEI. The CDR3 has 15 residues. V shed 5 bases and J 4 bases; nucleotides not matched to a gene: 9. The CDR3 loop reads CASSTDRGGFYEQYF. DNA for the CDR3: TGTGCCAGCAGTACCGACAGGGGGGGTTTTTACGAGCAGTACTTC.

The genes are TRBV25-1 and TRBJ1-2; perhaps TRBD1 as D (6 bases). Germline V gene sequence: CDR1 MGHDK, CDR2 SYGVNS. V dropped 3 bases and J dropped 8 bases, with 22 bases sitting between them. This CDR3 spans 16 amino acids. This CDR3 reads CASSEVSNRGAKGYTF. The CDR3 nucleotides are TGTGCCAGCAGTGAGGTTTCTAATCGGGGGGCGAAGGGCTACACCTTC.

This chain connects TRBV6-1 to TRBJ2-7; perhaps TRBD1 as D (6 bases). CDR1 and CDR2 (germline): MNHNS, SASEGT. The CDR3 is 17 residues long. V shed 8 bases and J shed 2 bases, with 25 bases lying between them. The CDR3 region has the DNA TGTGCCAGCCGTAAAGCAATATCGACAGGCGAACCCTACGAGCAGTACTTC. Protein sequence: CASRKAISTGEPYEQYF.

The sample holds one count of this clone. The V gene is TRBV6-5, the J gene TRBJ1-2; 9 bases map to TRBD1. CDR3 size: 14 residues. V gave up 6 bases and J gave up 4 bases; unmatched junction bases: 6. CDR1 and CDR2 (germline): MNHEY, SVGAGI. The CDR3 coding sequence is TGTGCCAGCAGCGGGGGGACAGGGTTCTATGGCTACACCTTC. It specifies CASSGGTGFYGYTF.

This clone has only one observation. The chain recombines TRBV9 with TRBJ1-6; D not certain. There are 16 residues in the CDR3. The V end was cut by 0 bases, the J end by 8 bases, with 15 bases between. Germline V gene data show CDR1 as SGDLS and CDR2 as YYNGEE. The CDR3, as DNA: TGTGCCAGCAGCGTAGCCCCCACCTCGGTGGATTCACCCCTCCACTTT. The encoded protein is CASSVAPTSVDSPLHF.

This chain connects TRBV12-3 or TRBV12-4 to TRBJ2-1; D possibly corresponds to TRBD1 (7 bases). This CDR3 comprises 12 residues. Between the trimmed V and J ends, which lost 2 bases and 10 bases, there was a span of 9 bases. The CDR3 DNA is TGTGCCAGCAGTTTACAGGGGGGCGAGCAGTTCTTC. It translates to CASSLQGGEQFF.

The chain combines TRBV19 with TRBJ1-6; TRBD1 matches 10 bases. Germline V gene sequence: CDR1 LNHDA, CDR2 SQIVND (reference sequence). V shed 5 bases, J shed 8 bases, and the junction held 6 bases outside the gene matches. The CDR3 sequence is 15 residues long. DNA of the CDR3: TGTGCCAGTAGTCCCCGGGACAGGGGTGATTCACCCCTCCACTTT. Amino acid sequence: CASSPRDRGDSPLHF.

The chain is built from TRBV11-2 and TRBJ1-3; 9 nucleotides agree with TRBD1. CDR1 and CDR2 from the germline V gene are SGHAT and FQNNGV. Trimming removed 5 bases from V and 4 bases from J; junction bases left unmatched: 9. The CDR3 spans 16 residues. CDR3 amino acids: CASSTGTGLGGNTIYF. CDR3 sequence (DNA): TGTGCCAGCAGCACCGGGACAGGGTTGGGAGGAAACACCATATATTTT.

The rearrangement links TRBV28 to TRBJ1-1; D is unclear. The CDR3 contains 14 residues. The V gene lost 6 bases and the J gene lost 2 bases, with 13 bases spanning the gap. Germline CDR1 reads MDHEN; CDR2 reads SYDVKM. The CDR3 bases are TGTGCCAGCAGCCGTCCGGCGGTAAACACTGAAGCTTTCTTT. This gives the protein CASSRPAVNTEAFF.

The DNA of the CDR3 is TGTGCCAGCACCACACTCGGGGGGGGTGACTATGGCTACACCTTC. It translates to CASTTLGGGDYGYTF. This rearrangement joins TRBV28 to TRBJ1-2, with a possible D match to TRBD1 (5 bases). CDR1 is MDHEN, CDR2 SYDVKM, per germline. The CDR3 loop spans 15 amino acids. Trimming removed 7 bases from V and 3 bases from J, with 18 bases in between.

The table lists this clone with a count of one. CDR3 protein: CASSKNRLNTEAFF. Written as DNA, the CDR3 is TGTGCCAGCAGTAAAAACAGGCTGAACACTGAAGCTTTCTTT. V and J are TRBV6-5 and TRBJ1-1; maybe TRBD1 (5 bases). Looked up from germline, CDR1 is MNHEY and CDR2 is SVGAGI. This CDR3 is built from 14 residues. V was clipped by 5 bases and J by 0 bases, with 10 bases between them.

J is TRBJ1-1 and V is TRBV18; maybe TRBD1 (5 bases). V was cut by 3 bases and J by 2 bases, with 7 bases left in between. CDR1 and CDR2 (germline): KGHSH, LQKENI. The CDR3 contains 13 residues. The CDR3 here is CASSPGQNTEAFF. The CDR3 region has the DNA TGTGCCAGCTCACCGGGGCAAAACACTGAAGCTTTCTTT.

The V and J genes are TRBV5-6 and TRBJ1-5; 8 bases are shared with TRBD1. The germline V gene encodes CDR1 SGHDT and CDR2 YYEEEE. V shed 3 bases, J shed 4 bases, and the junction held 3 bases outside the gene matches. The CDR3 runs to 14 residues. CDR3 bases: TGTGCCAGCAGCTCGAGGACAGGGAATCAGCCCCAGCATTTT. It is translated as CASSSRTGNQPQHF. Full variable domain (outside the CDR3, taken from reference TRBV5-6 and TRBJ1-5): DAGVTQSPTHLIKTRGQQVTLRCSPKSGHDTVSWYQQALGQGPQFIFQYYEEEERQRGNFPDRFSGHQFPNYSSELNVNALLLGDSALYLCASSSRTGNQPQHFGDGTRLSIL.

This clone was recorded once. DNA for the CDR3: TGTGCCAGCTCACGACCGGGACAGGGGACTGGAAACACCATATATTTT. Residues: CASSRPGQGTGNTIYF. The rearrangement links TRBV18 to TRBJ1-3; 10 nucleotides agree with TRBD1. The germline CDR1 and CDR2 sequences are KGHSH and LQKENI. This CDR3 has 16 residues. The V and J ends lost 4 bases and 2 bases, in that order; junction bases with no gene match: 5.

This chain links TRBV3-1 (or the pseudogene TRBV3-2) with TRBJ1-4; D may be TRBD1 (5 bases). Germline V gives CDR1 LGHDT, CDR2 YNNKEL (reference sequence). Trimming stripped 4 bases from V and 4 bases from J, with 7 bases between. The CDR3 extends over 13 amino acids. The CDR3 DNA reads as TGTGCCAGCAGCCGGGGCCATAATGAAAAACTGTTTTTT. Encoded protein: CASSRGHNEKLFF.

The chain combines TRBV11-2 with TRBJ2-3, with 7 bases matching TRBD1. CDR1 and CDR2 (germline): SGHAT, FQNNGV. The CDR3 loop spans 16 amino acids. Germline trimming cut 2 bases from V and 1 base from J; bases unmatched to any gene: 6. CDR3 in DNA: TGTGCCAGCAGCTTATACCACAGGGGAGGCACAGATACGCAGTATTTT. This translates into CASSLYHRGGTDTQYF.

A single count supports this clone. CDR3 coding DNA: TGCGCCAGTTCCCTCCCGGGGGGGGCCTACGAGCAGTACTTC. This encodes CASSLPGGAYEQYF. V and J are TRBV5-1 and TRBJ2-7, with 8 bases matching TRBD2. V gave up 8 bases and J gave up 2 bases; unmatched junction bases: 9. Germline V gene sequence: CDR1 SGHRS, CDR2 YFSETQ. The CDR3 is 14 amino acids.

The V call is TRBV11-3, the J call TRBJ2-1; D possibly corresponds to TRBD2 (7 bases). Germline V gene sequence: CDR1 SGHNT, CDR2 YENEEA. V was shortened by 1 base and J by 5 bases, with 12 bases between the two germline ends. The CDR3 consists of 15 residues. The CDR3 loop reads CASSLGQGRDNEQFF. The CDR3 DNA follows: TGTGCCAGCAGCTTAGGGCAGGGGAGGGACAATGAGCAGTTCTTC. Based on the CDR3 plus reference TRBV11-3 and TRBJ2-1, the full variable domain is EAGVVQSPRYKIIEKKQPVAFWCNPISGHNTLYWYLQNLGQGPELLIRYENEEAVDDSQLPKDRFSAERLKGVDSTLKIQPAELGDSAVYLCASSLGQGRDNEQFFGPGTRLTVL.

The chain recombines TRBV9 with TRBJ2-1; 9 nucleotides agree with TRBD2. CDR1 is SGDLS and CDR2 is YYNGEE in the germline V gene. The CDR3 is made up of 14 amino acids. V was pared by 3 bases and J by 10 bases, with 8 bases of the junction left unmatched. The CDR3 DNA follows: TGTGCCAGCAGCGAGGGACATAGCGGGGGCGAGCAGTTCTTC. It yields the protein CASSEGHSGGEQFF.

In this sample, this clone turned up once. CDR3 coding DNA: TGCGCCAGCAGCCAAGATCCAAGCGTCGACTATGGCTACACCTTC. This translates into CASSQDPSVDYGYTF. The chain uses TRBV4-3 and TRBJ1-2; D is undetermined. V was clipped by 0 bases and J by 3 bases, with 11 bases between them. Germline V gives CDR1 LGHNA, CDR2 YSLEER. The CDR3 spans 15 residues.

The chain uses TRBV7-9 and TRBJ1-2, with a weak D call TRBD1 (5 bases). V dropped 5 bases and J dropped 4 bases, with 20 bases sitting between them. Germline V gene sequence: CDR1 SEHNR, CDR2 FQNEAQ (reference sequence). The CDR3 is made up of 16 amino acids. CDR3 sequence (DNA): TGTGCCAGCAGCCGCGGGGGGGAATTACTCGTCTATGGCTACACCTTC. It specifies CASSRGGELLVYGYTF.

V and J are TRBV5-1 and TRBJ1-3; 7 bases line up with TRBD1. CDR3 size: 17 residues. Germline CDR1 and CDR2: SGHRS and YFSETQ. V dropped 4 bases and J dropped 0; count of bases not matched to a gene: 10. CDR3: CASSPRTGENSGNTIYF. The CDR3 DNA reads TGCGCCAGCAGCCCACGGACAGGTGAAAACTCTGGAAACACCATATATTTT.

CDR3 DNA sequence: TGTGCCAGCAGTGAAGGACCCAGAGGTGATTCACCCCTCCACTTT. This gives the protein CASSEGPRGDSPLHF. V gene TRBV6-1 combines with J gene TRBJ1-6; D uncertain. This CDR3 comprises 15 residues. The V end was cut by 1 base, the J end by 8 bases, with 12 bases between. Germline-derived CDR1 and CDR2 are MNHNS and SASEGT.

This chain links TRBV6-5 with TRBJ2-7; tentative D call: TRBD2 (7 bases). Germline CDR1 MNHEY, CDR2 SVGAGI. This CDR3 has 13 amino acids. The V gene lost 11 bases and the J gene lost 7 bases, with 21 bases spanning the gap. As DNA, the CDR3 is TGTGCCTCGCGGGGGCCCATCCGTTATGAGCAGTACTTC. Amino acid sequence: CASRGPIRYEQYF.